Sequencing of this TCR beta chain was carried out in a study of cytomegalovirus exposure and HLA in healthy donors. Regarding the study as a whole: For cytomegalovirus status, the classifier reportedly gave diagnoses with high specificity and sensitivity. According to a later analysis, TCR clusters from the first cohort tended to co-occur in the 90 to 150 validation repertoires. It was confirmed in vitro that a few of the CMV-associated chains were specific for CMV antigens. The study listed under 200 cytomegalovirus-associated TCR beta chains.

Remarks on this clone: Its specificity is unknown.

Repertoires were generated with immunoSEQ multiplex PCR, while TCRdb's copy carries only in-frame clones and drops some. The sample gives approximately 110,000 clones, around 94% of which show up once; more than 0.9% is in the top ten. The sequencing input was PBMCs. The TCR comes from a young woman in good health and CMV-seronegative.

In nucleotides, the CDR3 is TGTGCCAGCAGCTTGGGAGGGACAGGGGGGACAGATACGCAGTATTTT. As protein: CASSLGGTGGTDTQYF. V and J are TRBV5-4 and TRBJ2-3, with 11 bases fitting TRBD1. The CDR3 consists of 16 residues. The J segment lost 3 bases and the V segment lost 0 bases, leaving 3 bases of the junction unmatched. The V gene's germline CDR1 is SGHNT and CDR2 YYREEE (reference sequence).